One sample yielded the 9 T cell receptor beta chains listed below, sequenced in a study of T cell responses to AZD1222 COVID-19 vaccine. Clones were sequenced by immunoSEQ multiplex PCR, and TCRdb holds only the in-frame ones, with some missing. Of under 150,000 clones in the sample, around 90% were seen once. The specimen was peripheral blood, collected 28 days after the second AZD1222 dose. The receptor set was obtained from an adult who received the AZD1222 COVID-19 vaccine.

This chain uses TRBV14 with TRBJ1-2; 7 nucleotides line up with TRBD1. The V and J ends lost 4 bases and 4 bases, in that order; junction bases with no gene match: 6. The CDR3 extends over 14 amino acids. Germline values: CDR1 SGHDN, CDR2 FVKESK. CDR3 protein: CASSPTRTGYGYTF. CDR3 coding DNA: TGTGCCAGCAGCCCCACCCGGACAGGCTATGGCTACACCTTC.

The chain combines TRBV15 with TRBJ1-5; D possibly corresponds to TRBD1 (6 bases). The germline V and J ends were trimmed by 6 bases and 5 bases, with 17 bases remaining between them. Germline assignment: CDR1 LNHNV and CDR2 YYDKDF (reference sequence). The CDR3 has 15 residues. The CDR3 loop reads CATRSGAGNYQPQHF. CDR3 nucleotides: TGTGCCACCAGGTCGGGGGCCGGCAATTATCAGCCCCAGCATTTT.

The rearrangement uses TRBV5-1 and TRBJ2-7; 8 nucleotides align to TRBD2. V was clipped by 4 bases and J by 0 bases; unmatched bases: 6. Looked up from germline, CDR1 is SGHRS and CDR2 is YFSETQ. The CDR3 length is 15 residues. CDR3 coding DNA: TGCGCCAGCAGCGGAGGAGCGGGGGTCTCCTACGAGCAGTACTTC. The encoded protein is CASSGGAGVSYEQYF.

The V call is TRBV2, the J call TRBJ2-7; D remains ambiguous. V dropped 8 bases and J dropped 6 bases, with 14 bases sitting between them. Germline V lookup: CDR1 SNHLY, CDR2 FYNNEI. The CDR3 is 12 amino acids. CDR3 in amino acids: CASQSTGFEQYF. CDR3 DNA sequence: TGTGCCAGCCAGTCAACCGGGTTCGAGCAGTACTTC.

V gene TRBV10-3 combines with J gene TRBJ2-7; maybe TRBD2 (5 bases). Trimming took 4 bases from V and 3 from J, leaving 13 bases between them. The CDR3 spans 14 residues. Germline V CDR1 and CDR2: ENHRY, SYGVKD. CDR3 sequence (DNA): TGTGCCATCAGTGCATCTACGGGGAACTACGAGCAGTACTTC. This gives the protein CAISASTGNYEQYF.

The J gene is TRBJ2-6, the V gene TRBV7-3; D may be TRBD1 (5 bases). With 1 base removed from V and 2 bases from J, the gap between germline ends came to 15 bases. Germline values: CDR1 SGHTA, CDR2 FQGTGA. The CDR3 extends over 18 amino acids. The CDR3 bases are TGTGCCAGCAGCTTAATCCCAGCTGGGGCTGCTGGGGCCAACGTCCTGACTTTC. Protein: CASSLIPAGAAGANVLTF.

The V and J genes are TRBV6-4 and TRBJ2-6, with D unresolved. Germline values: CDR1 MRHNA, CDR2 SNTAGT. V was shortened by 5 bases and J by 0 bases, with 11 bases between the two germline ends. The CDR3 is 16 residues long. DNA for the CDR3: TGTGCCAGCAGTTTGGAGCCACTCTCTGGGGCCAACGTCCTGACTTTC. It specifies CASSLEPLSGANVLTF.

The rearrangement joins TRBV6-5 to TRBJ1-4, with D possibly being TRBD1 (5 bases). This CDR3 has 15 residues. CDR1 and CDR2 from the germline V gene are MNHEY and SVGAGI. Trimming shortened V by 5 bases and J by 5 bases, and 15 bases separated the two germline ends. In nucleotides, the CDR3 is TGTGCCAGCAGTCGACAGACAGTTGGGAATGAAAAACTGTTTTTT. Encoded protein: CASSRQTVGNEKLFF.

In its sample, this clone was seen once. V is TRBV19 and J is TRBJ1-5; 8 bases match TRBD1. Germline V lookup: CDR1 LNHDA, CDR2 SQIVND (reference sequence). The CDR3 is made up of 15 amino acids. V lost 1 base and J lost 5; bases outside the gene matches: 4. This CDR3 reads CASSIGAGGHQPQHF. The CDR3, as DNA: TGTGCCAGTAGTATAGGGGCAGGGGGCCATCAGCCCCAGCATTTT.